The rows below give T cell receptor beta chains drawn from one sample of a study of cytomegalovirus exposure and HLA in healthy donors. TCRdb's copy holds only in-frame clones and misses some; the assay was immunoSEQ multiplex PCR. The sample lists 210,000 or so clones, 65% to 90% occurring once. Input material: PBMCs. The receptors were sampled from a girl aged 10 to 17 in good health and CMV-seronegative. Each CDR3 is given with its conserved first and last residue. The order of the fields is V gene, J gene, D gene, clone size, CDR3 DNA, CDR3 protein. A D gene is named only where the DNA matches it firmly. Clone size is not always given. Where it is, it says once, few, many or a class for expanded clones.

V gene: TRBV28; J gene: TRBJ1-4; D gene: TRBD1; clone size: -; CDR3 DNA: TGTGCCAGCAGTACAGTACAGGGGGCAACTAATGAAAAACTGTTTTTT; CDR3 protein: CASSTVQGATNEKLFF
V gene: TRBV9; J gene: TRBJ2-1; D gene: TRBD2; clone size: few; CDR3 DNA: TGTGCCAGCAGCGTTTCCGGGACTAGCATGTTCTTC; CDR3 protein: CASSVSGTSMFF
V gene: TRBV30; J gene: TRBJ1-5; D gene: TRBD1; clone size: -; CDR3 DNA: TGTGCCTGGAGGACCACTACAGGGGCGGCGGAGCCCCAGCATTTT; CDR3 protein: CAWRTTTGAAEPQHF
V gene: TRBV6-5; J gene: TRBJ1-2; D gene: -; clone size: -; CDR3 DNA: TGTGCCAGCAAGCACAGGGATAACTATGGCTACACCTTC; CDR3 protein: CASKHRDNYGYTF
V gene: TRBV6-5; J gene: TRBJ2-6; D gene: -; clone size: -; CDR3 DNA: TGTGCCAGCAGGTCACTTAGCTCTGGGGCCAACGTCCTGACTTTC; CDR3 protein: CASRSLSSGANVLTF
V gene: TRBV30; J gene: TRBJ2-7; D gene: -; clone size: once; CDR3 DNA: TGTGCCTGGTCCCCCGCGAGGCTTAGCTCTGGCGAGCAGTACTTC; CDR3 protein: CAWSPARLSSGEQYF
V gene: TRBV5-4; J gene: TRBJ2-1; D gene: TRBD1; clone size: -; CDR3 DNA: TGTGCCAGTCAAACCGGGACAGACCCATACAATGAGCAGTTCTTC; CDR3 protein: CASQTGTDPYNEQFF
V gene: TRBV19; J gene: TRBJ2-7; D gene: -; clone size: few; CDR3 DNA: TGTGCCAGTAGTATTTGGCGGAAAGGCTCCTACGAGCAGTACTTC; CDR3 protein: CASSIWRKGSYEQYF
V gene: TRBV27; J gene: TRBJ2-7; D gene: -; clone size: -; CDR3 DNA: TGTGCCAGCAGTTTAGTGGGGGGGCCCTACGAGCAGTACTTC; CDR3 protein: CASSLVGGPYEQYF
V gene: TRBV21-1; J gene: TRBJ2-7; D gene: -; clone size: -; CDR3 DNA: TGTGCCAGCTATCCCGAAGGAGGGCCCTACGAGCAGTACTTC; CDR3 protein: CASYPEGGPYEQYF
V gene: TRBV7-2; J gene: TRBJ2-2; D gene: -; clone size: -; CDR3 DNA: TGTGCCAGCAGCTTATGGGCCAGGGTGGACACCGGGGAGCTGTTTTTT; CDR3 protein: CASSLWARVDTGELFF
V gene: TRBV5-1; J gene: TRBJ1-2; D gene: -; clone size: -; CDR3 DNA: TGCGCCAGCAGCCCGGGAGGGGAGCCTAACTATGGCTACACCTTC; CDR3 protein: CASSPGGEPNYGYTF
V gene: TRBV5-1; J gene: TRBJ2-7; D gene: TRBD1; clone size: -; CDR3 DNA: TGCGCCAGCAGCTTACCAAACAGGGGGCCCTCCTACGAGCAGTACTTC; CDR3 protein: CASSLPNRGPSYEQYF
V gene: TRBV7-3; J gene: TRBJ2-1; D gene: TRBD2; clone size: -; CDR3 DNA: TGTGCCAGCAGCGAGGGGTTAGCGGGAATCGATGAGCAGTTCTTC; CDR3 protein: CASSEGLAGIDEQFF
V gene: TRBV5-8; J gene: TRBJ1-5; D gene: -; clone size: -; CDR3 DNA: TGTGCCAGCAGCCCCAACATGCCCCCAAGCAATCAGCCCCAGCATTTT; CDR3 protein: CASSPNMPPSNQPQHF
V gene: TRBV6-5; J gene: TRBJ1-2; D gene: TRBD1; clone size: once; CDR3 DNA: TGTGCCAGCAGTTACTCAGGGACAGCTAACTATGGCTACACCTTC; CDR3 protein: CASSYSGTANYGYTF
V gene: TRBV18; J gene: TRBJ1-1; D gene: TRBD1; clone size: -; CDR3 DNA: TGTGCCAGCTCACCGCGACGAACAGGGGTGGATGACACTGAAGCTTTCTTT; CDR3 protein: CASSPRRTGVDDTEAFF
V gene: TRBV20-1; J gene: TRBJ2-7; D gene: -; clone size: -; CDR3 DNA: TGCAGTGCTAGAGGCGCCTACGAGCAGTACTTC; CDR3 protein: CSARGAYEQYF
V gene: TRBV6-6; J gene: TRBJ2-2; D gene: TRBD2; clone size: once; CDR3 DNA: TGTGCCAGCAGTTACCACCCTAGCGGGGTTACCGGGGAGCTGTTTTTT; CDR3 protein: CASSYHPSGVTGELFF
V gene: TRBV18; J gene: TRBJ1-1; D gene: TRBD1; clone size: -; CDR3 DNA: TGTGCCAGCTCACGACCCGGGACAGGACGCCCTGAAGCTTTCTTT; CDR3 protein: CASSRPGTGRPEAFF
V gene: TRBV7-3; J gene: TRBJ2-1; D gene: TRBD2; clone size: -; CDR3 DNA: TGTGCCAGCAGCGGTACCGGGACTAGCGGGGATAGCTCCTACAATGAGCAGTTCTTC; CDR3 protein: CASSGTGTSGDSSYNEQFF
V gene: TRBV27; J gene: TRBJ1-2; D gene: TRBD1; clone size: -; CDR3 DNA: TGTGCCAGCAGTTGGACAGGGGGGTCTTTGGGATCTTATGGCTACACCTTC; CDR3 protein: CASSWTGGSLGSYGYTF
V gene: TRBV21-1; J gene: TRBJ1-1; D gene: -; clone size: -; CDR3 DNA: TGTGCCAGCAGCGATCTAATCGCGGGGGGCAACACTGAAGCTTTCTTT; CDR3 protein: CASSDLIAGGNTEAFF
V gene: TRBV30; J gene: TRBJ1-2; D gene: -; clone size: -; CDR3 DNA: TGTGCCTGGAACCTCGAAAGGGGTATCGGCTACACCTTC; CDR3 protein: CAWNLERGIGYTF
V gene: TRBV7-9; J gene: TRBJ2-5; D gene: -; clone size: -; CDR3 DNA: TGTGCCAGCCTCTCCTCGACTAGGGGAGGTTGGGAGACCCAGTACTTC; CDR3 protein: CASLSSTRGGWETQYF
V gene: TRBV7-2; J gene: TRBJ1-1; D gene: TRBD1; clone size: -; CDR3 DNA: TGTGCCAGCAGCTTAGGGGACAGGGGCCTCCGGACTGAAGCTTTCTTT; CDR3 protein: CASSLGDRGLRTEAFF
V gene: TRBV6-5; J gene: TRBJ1-6; D gene: -; clone size: -; CDR3 DNA: TGTGCCAGCAGTTACAGGGGAGGCTATAATTCACCCCTCCACTTT; CDR3 protein: CASSYRGGYNSPLHF
V gene: TRBV30; J gene: TRBJ2-1; D gene: -; clone size: -; CDR3 DNA: TGTGCCCGGTTGGAGAGCTCCTACAATGAGCAGTTCTTC; CDR3 protein: CARLESSYNEQFF
V gene: TRBV4-2; J gene: TRBJ2-7; D gene: -; clone size: few; CDR3 DNA: TGTGCCAGCAGCCAAAGGGGACTCAACTACGAGCAGTACTTC; CDR3 protein: CASSQRGLNYEQYF
V gene: TRBV5-1; J gene: TRBJ1-2; D gene: -; clone size: -; CDR3 DNA: TGCGCCAGCAGCCCTTTGGGCAACTATGGCTACACCTTC; CDR3 protein: CASSPLGNYGYTF
V gene: TRBV5-8; J gene: TRBJ2-7; D gene: -; clone size: -; CDR3 DNA: TGTGCCAGCAGCTTGCGGGGGTACGAGCAGTACTTC; CDR3 protein: CASSLRGYEQYF
V gene: TRBV30; J gene: TRBJ1-6; D gene: TRBD1; clone size: -; CDR3 DNA: TGTGCCTGGAGTGTGACAGGGGGTTTTTCCCCCCTCCACTTT; CDR3 protein: CAWSVTGGFSPLHF
V gene: TRBV15; J gene: TRBJ2-7; D gene: -; clone size: once; CDR3 DNA: TGTGCCACCAGCTCGAAATTGACAGGTGTGGAACAGTACTTC; CDR3 protein: CATSSKLTGVEQYF
V gene: TRBV5-1; J gene: TRBJ1-6; D gene: -; clone size: -; CDR3 DNA: TGCGCCAGCAGCTTTAGCGCCCTTAATTCACCCCTCCACTTT; CDR3 protein: CASSFSALNSPLHF
V gene: TRBV30; J gene: TRBJ2-7; D gene: -; clone size: -; CDR3 DNA: TGTGCCTGGAGTGGACAGCTCTACGAGCAGTACTTC; CDR3 protein: CAWSGQLYEQYF
V gene: TRBV10-1; J gene: TRBJ1-4; D gene: -; clone size: -; CDR3 DNA: TGCGCCAGCAGTACAGGTGAAGGTGAAAAACTGTTTTTT; CDR3 protein: CASSTGEGEKLFF
V gene: TRBV18; J gene: TRBJ1-4; D gene: TRBD1; clone size: -; CDR3 DNA: TGTGCCAGCTCACACTCGGGACAGGCAGGACTACTGTTTTTT; CDR3 protein: CASSHSGQAGLLFF
V gene: TRBV28; J gene: TRBJ2-2; D gene: -; clone size: -; CDR3 DNA: TGTGCCAGCAGTTTACGCCAGGTTGTAAGGGAGCTGTTTTTT; CDR3 protein: CASSLRQVVRELFF
V gene: TRBV13; J gene: TRBJ2-5; D gene: TRBD1; clone size: -; CDR3 DNA: TGTGCCAGTTGCCCCGGACAGGCGCAAGAGACCCAGTACTTC; CDR3 protein: CASCPGQAQETQYF
V gene: TRBV5-1; J gene: TRBJ2-7; D gene: -; clone size: -; CDR3 DNA: TGCGCCAGCAGCTTGAATTCCGTTGCGGGTTACGAGCAGTACTTC; CDR3 protein: CASSLNSVAGYEQYF
V gene: TRBV21-1; J gene: TRBJ2-7; D gene: -; clone size: -; CDR3 DNA: TGTGCCAGCAGCCTTACGTTGGTAGCCACCGAGCAGTACTTC; CDR3 protein: CASSLTLVATEQYF
V gene: TRBV2; J gene: TRBJ2-1; D gene: TRBD2; clone size: -; CDR3 DNA: TGTGCCAGCAGCCCCTCTGGGGGGAGGGGCAATGAGCAGTTCTTC; CDR3 protein: CASSPSGGRGNEQFF
V gene: TRBV23-1; J gene: TRBJ1-2; D gene: -; clone size: -; CDR3 DNA: TGCGCCAGCAGTCAAAAGCCGGACGGACTACAGCGAGACTATGGCTACACCTTC; CDR3 protein: CASSQKPDGLQRDYGYTF
V gene: TRBV10-2; J gene: TRBJ2-1; D gene: TRBD1; clone size: -; CDR3 DNA: TGCGCCAGCAGCAGGACAGGGTCGTATAACAATGAGCAGTTCTTC; CDR3 protein: CASSRTGSYNNEQFF
V gene: TRBV4-3; J gene: TRBJ2-7; D gene: -; clone size: -; CDR3 DNA: TGCGCCAGCAGCCAAGGCCAGGGTACCTACGAGCAGTACTTC; CDR3 protein: CASSQGQGTYEQYF
V gene: TRBV15; J gene: TRBJ1-3; D gene: -; clone size: -; CDR3 DNA: TGTGCCACCAGCAGAGAGACGAGCGCTGGAAACACCATATATTTT; CDR3 protein: CATSRETSAGNTIYF
V gene: TRBV5-1; J gene: TRBJ2-5; D gene: -; clone size: -; CDR3 DNA: TGCGCCAGCAGCTTGGAGGGGTCTGTATTGGAGACCCAGTACTTC; CDR3 protein: CASSLEGSVLETQYF
V gene: TRBV6-8; J gene: TRBJ1-1; D gene: -; clone size: -; CDR3 DNA: TGTGCCAGCAGTGACTACAGGTTTGAAGCTTTCTTT; CDR3 protein: CASSDYRFEAFF
V gene: TRBV5-6; J gene: TRBJ2-6; D gene: -; clone size: few; CDR3 DNA: TGTGCCAGCAGCTTGGCCTCGGGGGGCTTGTCGTTTGGGGCCAACGTCCTGACTTTC; CDR3 protein: CASSLASGGLSFGANVLTF